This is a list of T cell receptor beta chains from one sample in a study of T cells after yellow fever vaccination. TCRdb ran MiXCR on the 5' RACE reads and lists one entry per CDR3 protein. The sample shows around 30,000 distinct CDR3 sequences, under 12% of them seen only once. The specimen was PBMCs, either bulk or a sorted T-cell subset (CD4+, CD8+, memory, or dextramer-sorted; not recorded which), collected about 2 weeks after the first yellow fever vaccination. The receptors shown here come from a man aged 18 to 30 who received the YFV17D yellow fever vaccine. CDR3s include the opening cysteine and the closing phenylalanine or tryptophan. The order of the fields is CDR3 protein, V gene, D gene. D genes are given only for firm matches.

CDR3: CASSLEVRDPYEQYF
V: TRBV11-1
D: -

CDR3: CASSYAVTQYF
V: TRBV5-5
D: -

CDR3: CASRTGQGFSSSYNSPLHF
V: TRBV6-2/TRBV6-3
D: TRBD1

CDR3: CASSGQGEVEKLFF
V: TRBV9
D: TRBD1

CDR3: CASSSPTGGHNEQFF
V: TRBV7-9
D: -

CDR3: CASSQTSGGYNEQFF
V: TRBV6-5
D: TRBD2

CDR3: CSADPGTGGSGRNTEAFF
V: TRBV20-1
D: TRBD1

CDR3: CASSQGLQATNEKLFF
V: TRBV4-1
D: -

CDR3: CATSRDRAWDEKLFF
V: TRBV15
D: -

CDR3: CASSLARLEGENEQFF
V: TRBV7-2
D: -

CDR3: CASSQDRRARAFF
V: TRBV4-3
D: -

CDR3: CASSLRPSGGPSSYNEQFF
V: TRBV5-1
D: TRBD2

CDR3: CSVADNEQFF
V: TRBV29-1
D: -

CDR3: CASSLSVVGQGFGYTF
V: TRBV12-3/TRBV12-4
D: TRBD1

CDR3: CASSLMTGNQPQHF
V: TRBV7-2
D: -

CDR3: CSAERGVENYGYTF
V: TRBV29-1
D: -

CDR3: CASSLGGQGSTDTQYF
V: TRBV7-2
D: TRBD1

CDR3: CASSLDQGTRYGYTF
V: TRBV11-2
D: -

CDR3: CASSQEGLAMNTGELFF
V: TRBV5-1
D: TRBD2

CDR3: CASSLQFSPLHF
V: TRBV7-2
D: -

CDR3: CASSLRGGPGETQYF
V: TRBV5-4
D: -

CDR3: CASSPDGYGYTF
V: TRBV7-9
D: -

CDR3: CASSRGDFRGYTF
V: TRBV28
D: -

CDR3: CASSSPLRGLRAFF
V: TRBV27
D: -

CDR3: CASRTLLGGAETQYF
V: TRBV6-5
D: TRBD2

CDR3: CASSYSAGGQGTEAFF
V: TRBV6-5
D: TRBD1

CDR3: CASSLPRNTGELFF
V: TRBV7-9
D: -

CDR3: CASSYAAGGYEQYF
V: TRBV6-5
D: -

CDR3: CASSPDSRNTGELFF
V: TRBV5-6
D: -

CDR3: CASSGTGADQPQHF
V: TRBV2
D: TRBD1

CDR3: CAWSRPFVARTEAFF
V: TRBV30
D: -

CDR3: CASSFVGNTEAFF
V: TRBV5-1
D: -

CDR3: CASRISGGTDTQYF
V: TRBV5-1
D: TRBD2

CDR3: CASSFGTGNGYTF
V: TRBV7-2
D: TRBD1

CDR3: CAITSGSSTDTQYF
V: TRBV10-3
D: -

CDR3: CASGITGGNQPQHF
V: TRBV7-2
D: -

CDR3: CASRLGGGGFSETQYF
V: TRBV7-2
D: -

CDR3: CASSPGLAGGNEQFF
V: TRBV5-6
D: TRBD2

CDR3: CASSSLSQETQYF
V: TRBV6-2/TRBV6-3
D: -

CDR3: CASSLNRGHDEETQYF
V: TRBV5-5
D: TRBD1

CDR3: CASSLFAGQETQYF
V: TRBV7-2
D: -

CDR3: CATSDTTQNQPQHF
V: TRBV24-1
D: -

CDR3: CASSPSGVDEQYF
V: TRBV27
D: -

CDR3: CSARRGGGFSYEQYF
V: TRBV20-1
D: TRBD2

CDR3: CASMGVGETQYF
V: TRBV11-2
D: -

CDR3: CASSQDLGAGGETQYF
V: TRBV4-1
D: TRBD1